These T cell receptor beta chains were read from a single sample in a study of monozygotic twins with inflammatory bowel disease. One entry per CDR3 protein, without DNA, is what TCRdb gives after re-calling the 5' RACE reads. In total, the table holds some 400,000 distinct CDR3 sequences. The source material was blood. These TCRs come from a human donor with ulcerative colitis or Crohn's disease, or a healthy co-twin of an affected twin (not recorded which). The CDR3 runs from the conserved cysteine through the conserved F or W.

j_call: TRBJ2-7
v_call: TRBV6-2/TRBV6-3
cdr3_aa: CASSYSTGRHEQYF

j_call: TRBJ1-2
v_call: TRBV20-1
cdr3_aa: CSAREIEGQGHGYTF

j_call: TRBJ1-1
v_call: TRBV6-6
cdr3_aa: CASRRTGGITEAFF

j_call: TRBJ2-7
v_call: TRBV9
cdr3_aa: CASSAGGERYEQYF

j_call: TRBJ2-3
v_call: TRBV29-1
cdr3_aa: CSADRGRDTQYF

j_call: TRBJ1-2
v_call: TRBV27
cdr3_aa: CASSPDRGADGYTF

j_call: TRBJ2-3
v_call: TRBV15
cdr3_aa: CATSLAGGMNTQYF

j_call: TRBJ2-3
v_call: TRBV4-1
cdr3_aa: CASRQRLAGGTDTQYF

j_call: TRBJ1-2
v_call: TRBV20-1
cdr3_aa: CSARAGTNYGYTF

j_call: TRBJ2-5
v_call: TRBV5-4
cdr3_aa: CASSSGLAGGQETQYF

j_call: TRBJ2-7
v_call: TRBV10-3
cdr3_aa: CAISPAYEQYF

j_call: TRBJ2-2
v_call: TRBV12-3/TRBV12-4
cdr3_aa: CASSLLLEFPPGELFF

j_call: TRBJ1-2
v_call: TRBV12-3/TRBV12-4
cdr3_aa: CASSQTTGPAPGYTF

j_call: TRBJ1-2
v_call: TRBV4-3
cdr3_aa: CASSQDRSGDRRGLVTF

j_call: TRBJ2-7
v_call: TRBV20-1
cdr3_aa: CSAWNLEGYEQYF

j_call: TRBJ2-2
v_call: TRBV19
cdr3_aa: CASSPPPGELFF

j_call: TRBJ2-1
v_call: TRBV7-9
cdr3_aa: CASSFAGAYNEQFF

j_call: TRBJ1-2
v_call: TRBV2
cdr3_aa: CARGTTNYGYTF

j_call: TRBJ2-3
v_call: TRBV30
cdr3_aa: CAWTAGGITDTQYF

j_call: TRBJ2-3
v_call: TRBV4-3
cdr3_aa: CASSQDRTRTDTQYF

j_call: TRBJ2-1
v_call: TRBV5-1
cdr3_aa: CASSPREAGGVNEQFF

j_call: TRBJ1-5
v_call: TRBV5-1
cdr3_aa: CASSADSNQPQHF

j_call: TRBJ2-3
v_call: TRBV5-4
cdr3_aa: CASSFRGSDTQYF

j_call: TRBJ2-7
v_call: TRBV29-1
cdr3_aa: CSVWEGGSIRF

j_call: TRBJ2-6
v_call: TRBV28
cdr3_aa: CASSFLGTGSSGANVLTF

j_call: TRBJ1-5
v_call: TRBV7-2
cdr3_aa: CASSWSRPFQPQHF

j_call: TRBJ2-1
v_call: TRBV11-2
cdr3_aa: CASSLGGGGSSYNEQFF

j_call: TRBJ2-1
v_call: TRBV4-2
cdr3_aa: CASSQEELRSGSYNEQFF

j_call: TRBJ2-2
v_call: TRBV10-3
cdr3_aa: CAIRGNTGELFF

j_call: TRBJ1-6
v_call: TRBV12-3/TRBV12-4
cdr3_aa: CASSRDSQGSPLHF

j_call: TRBJ1-6
v_call: TRBV4-3
cdr3_aa: CASSQDRMPPLHF